The entry that follows covers one TCR beta chain sequence. Authors' processing steps: Reference gene primer amplification in the assay estimated nucleated cell counts. Assay used: immunoSEQ multiplex PCR; TCRdb lists only in-frame clones, some missing. V and J calls and clone size are copied from that table; D and trimming were computed from the DNA. Of 210,000 or so clones in the sample, more than 80% were seen once. These data are taken from a study of blood T cell repertoires in COVID-19. The overall study: Samples taken during acute and convalescent COVID-19 were collected in the United States, Italy and Spain. PBMCs, B-cell-depleted T cells, or T cells provided the cDNA or gDNA that made up the material.

Trimming took 0 bases from V and 0 from J; bases not matched to a gene: 2. The germline gives CDR1 SGHRS, CDR2 YFSETQ. The CDR3 is made up of 15 amino acids. The sample was peripheral blood. The TCR comes from a woman older than 75 with acute or convalescent COVID-19. This chain uses TRBV5-1 with TRBJ2-7; TRBD2 matches at 8 bases. The CDR3 protein is CASSLDAGGSYEQYF. The CDR3 DNA reads TGCGCCAGCAGCTTGGATGCGGGGGGCTCCTACGAGCAGTACTTC.